Each of the 23 T cell receptor beta chains below was sequenced from the same sample in a study of T cells expressing NK-cell markers. TCRdb re-called the 5' RACE reads; every CDR3 protein appears as one record, without DNA. The clone table shows about 160,000 distinct CDR3 sequences, with the ten largest holding around 20%. Sequenced: blood T cells: a sorted CD56 or NKG2C T cell subset, CD4+ or CD8+ T cells, or bulk PBMC T cells (not recorded which). These receptors originate from a woman aged 18-69 years in good health.

This chain links TRBV5-1 with TRBJ2-7; the TRBD1 assignment by TCRdb is unverifiable without DNA. The CDR3 is 17 amino acids. From germline, CDR1 is SGHRS and CDR2 YFSETQ. The CDR3 here is CASSSVGPGAGVYEQYF.

This sequence joins TRBV12-2 and TRBJ2-3; TCRdb proposes TRBD2, but this gene call is untestable without DNA. TRBV12-2 is a pseudogene locus. CDR3 length equals 17 residues. CDR3 sequence reads: CASRLGSGGESTDTQYF.

The J gene is TRBJ2-1, the V gene TRBV30; TCRdb picks TRBD2, but there is no DNA to check that call. Germline V CDR1 and CDR2: GTSNPN, SVGIG (reference sequence). CDR3 length: 15 amino acids. CDR3 protein: CAWRELAAIYNEQFF.

The chain carries TRBV19 and TRBJ2-3; the TCRdb D gene call, TRBD2, has no DNA to confirm it. Germline lookup yields CDR1 LNHDA and CDR2 SQIVND (reference sequence). This CDR3 comprises 16 residues. CDR3 loop: CASSILGTTNTDTQYF.

The chain has TRBV5-1 and TRBJ2-5; TCRdb's D call, TRBD2, is unchecked because there is no DNA. This CDR3 spans 16 amino acids. Germline V gene sequence: CDR1 SGHRS, CDR2 YFSETQ. CDR3 loop: CASSLGVTSGQETQYF.

The genes are TRBV7-2 and TRBJ1-2. CDR3 size: 15 residues. Germline CDR1 reads SGHTA; CDR2 reads FQGNSA. The chain's CDR3 is CASSFRQGANYGYTF.

This chain links TRBV7-9 with TRBJ2-1. This CDR3 region has 15 residues. In germline, CDR1 is SEHNR, CDR2 FQNEAQ (reference sequence). CDR3 region: CASSLGLAPDNEQFF.

The rearrangement links TRBV9 to TRBJ2-7. Germline assignment: CDR1 SGDLS and CDR2 YYNGEE. This CDR3 has 15 residues. The CDR3: CASSVDPGGSYEQYF. Variable domain in full (rest from reference TRBV9 and TRBJ2-7): DSGVTQTPKHLITATGQRVTLRCSPRSGDLSVYWYQQSLDQGLQFLIQYYNGEERAKGNILERFSAQQFPDLHSELNLSSLELGDSALYFCASSVDPGGSYEQYFGPGTRLTVT.

The V gene is TRBV29-1, the J gene TRBJ2-5; absent DNA, TCRdb's TRBD2 call cannot be checked. Germline V gene lookup returns CDR1 SQVTM and CDR2 ANQGSEA. This CDR3 is built from 18 residues. Here the CDR3 reads CSVGGGFGTSGREETQYF.

Here the CDR3 reads CASSPRGFYEQYF. The chain is built from TRBV7-2 and TRBJ2-7; TCRdb's assignment of TRBD1 cannot be checked, as there is no DNA. This CDR3 region has 13 residues. Germline assignment: CDR1 SGHTA and CDR2 FQGNSA.

The gene calls are TRBV7-2 and TRBJ1-2; the TCRdb call, TRBD1, lacks DNA for checking. CDR3 length: 13 amino acids. Germline V gives CDR1 SGHTA, CDR2 FQGNSA. This chain's CDR3 is CASSLTGDYGYTF. The full variable domain, completed using reference TRBV7-2 and TRBJ1-2, is GAGVSQSPSNKVTEKGKDVELRCDPISGHTALYWYRQSLGQGLEFLIYFQGNSAPDKSGLPSDRFSAERTGGSVSTLTIQRTQQEDSAVYLCASSLTGDYGYTFGSGTRLTVV.

J is TRBJ2-2 and V is TRBV19; the D call of TRBD2 rests on TCRdb alone, since no DNA is present to check it. CDR3 length equals 14 residues. The germline gives CDR1 LNHDA, CDR2 SQIVND (reference sequence). The CDR3 region is CASRAGGMAGELFF.

The chain links TRBV20-1 to TRBJ1-4; with no DNA, the TCRdb D assignment of TRBD1 cannot be verified. Germline V gene data show CDR1 as DFQATT and CDR2 as SNEGSKA (reference sequence). There are 14 residues in the CDR3. CDR3 sequence reads: CSAGRGSTNEKLFF.

The rearrangement uses TRBV6-1 and TRBJ1-5. Germline V gene lookup returns CDR1 MNHNS and CDR2 SASEGT. The CDR3 is 14 amino acids. This CDR3 is CASNRGGSNQPQHF.

The V and J genes are TRBV7-8 and TRBJ2-2; TCRdb's D gene call, TRBD1, goes unchecked for lack of DNA. CDR1 is SGHVS and CDR2 is FQNEAQ in the germline V gene. The CDR3 loop spans 16 amino acids. The CDR3 is CASSPGQGGSTGELFF.

This rearrangement joins TRBV10-3 to TRBJ1-5; without DNA, the TCRdb call of TRBD1 cannot be checked. CDR3 length: 17 residues. The germline V gene has CDR1 ENHRY and CDR2 SYGVKD. This CDR3 is CAISESKGLGINQPQHF.

The chain carries TRBV5-1 and TRBJ1-2; as DNA is missing, the TRBD1 call by TCRdb cannot be tested. The CDR3 has 15 amino acids. The germline gives CDR1 SGHRS, CDR2 YFSETQ. The CDR3 reads CASSVPTGTGSGYTF.

The rearrangement joins TRBV12-3 or TRBV12-4 to TRBJ1-1. CDR3 length: 12 residues. CDR3 region: CASGSVNTEAFF.

This chain's CDR3 is CASSFWDTTYEQYF. The V gene is TRBV5-6, the J gene TRBJ2-7; TCRdb's assignment of TRBD1 cannot be checked, as there is no DNA. Germline-derived CDR1 and CDR2 are SGHDT and YYEEEE. This CDR3 contains 14 residues.

The rearrangement joins TRBV6-1 to TRBJ2-5; TCRdb proposes TRBD1, but this gene call is untestable without DNA. Germline assignment: CDR1 MNHNS and CDR2 SASEGT. The CDR3 loop spans 15 amino acids. The CDR3 loop reads CASSTTGQGGETQYF.

V usage is TRBV20-1 and J usage is TRBJ2-7. This CDR3 spans 13 amino acids. The germline CDR1 and CDR2 sequences are DFQATT and SNEGSKA (reference sequence). The CDR3 reads CSARDFGSYEQYF.

This sequence joins TRBV7-3 and TRBJ1-1; the D call from TCRdb, TRBD1, cannot be confirmed without DNA. Per the germline V gene, CDR1 is SGHTA and CDR2 is FQGTGA. The CDR3 contains 13 residues. The CDR3 sequence: CASSLTAGTEAFF.

CDR3 region: CASSLGSGTSTDTQYF. The chain combines TRBV5-1 with TRBJ2-3; as DNA is missing, the TRBD2 call by TCRdb cannot be tested. Looked up from germline, CDR1 is SGHRS and CDR2 is YFSETQ. The CDR3 covers 16 residues.